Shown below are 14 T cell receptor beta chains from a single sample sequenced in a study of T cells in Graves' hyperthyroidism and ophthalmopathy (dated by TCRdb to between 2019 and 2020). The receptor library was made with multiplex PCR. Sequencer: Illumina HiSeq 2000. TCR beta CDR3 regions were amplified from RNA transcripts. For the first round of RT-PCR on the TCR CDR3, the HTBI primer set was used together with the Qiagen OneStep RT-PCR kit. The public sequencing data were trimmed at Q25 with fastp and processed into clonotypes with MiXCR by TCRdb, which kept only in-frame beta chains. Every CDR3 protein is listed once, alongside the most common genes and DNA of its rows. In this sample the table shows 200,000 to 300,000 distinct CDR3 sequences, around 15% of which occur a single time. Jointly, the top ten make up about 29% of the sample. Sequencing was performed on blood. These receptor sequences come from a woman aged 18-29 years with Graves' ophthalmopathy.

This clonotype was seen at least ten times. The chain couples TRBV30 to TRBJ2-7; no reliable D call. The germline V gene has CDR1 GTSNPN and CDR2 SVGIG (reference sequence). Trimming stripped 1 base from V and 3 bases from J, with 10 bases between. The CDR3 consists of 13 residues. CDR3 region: CAWSGSAIYEQYF. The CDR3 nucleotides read TGTGCCTGGAGTGGATCAGCGATCTACGAGCAGTACTTC.

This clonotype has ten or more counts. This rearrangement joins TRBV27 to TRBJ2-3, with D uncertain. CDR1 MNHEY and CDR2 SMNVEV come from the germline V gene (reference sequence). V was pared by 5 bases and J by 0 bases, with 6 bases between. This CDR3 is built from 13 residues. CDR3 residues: CASSLTSTDTQYF. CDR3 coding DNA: TGTGCCAGCAGTCTAACTAGCACAGATACGCAGTATTTT.

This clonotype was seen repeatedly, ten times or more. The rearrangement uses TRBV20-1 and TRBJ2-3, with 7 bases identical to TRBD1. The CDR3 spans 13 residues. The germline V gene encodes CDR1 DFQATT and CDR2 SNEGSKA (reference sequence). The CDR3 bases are TGCAGGATACCGGGACAGAGCACAGATACGCAGTATTTT. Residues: CRIPGQSTDTQYF.

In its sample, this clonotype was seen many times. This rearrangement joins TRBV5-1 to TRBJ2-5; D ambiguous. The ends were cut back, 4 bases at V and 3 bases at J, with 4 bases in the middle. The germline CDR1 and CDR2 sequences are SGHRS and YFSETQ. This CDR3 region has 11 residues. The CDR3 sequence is CASSMEETQYF. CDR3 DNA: TGCGCCAGCAGCATGGAAGAGACCCAGTACTTC.

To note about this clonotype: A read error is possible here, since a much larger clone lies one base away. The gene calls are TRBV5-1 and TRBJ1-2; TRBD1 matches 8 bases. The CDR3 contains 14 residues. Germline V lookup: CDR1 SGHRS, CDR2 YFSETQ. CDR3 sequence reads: CASSRGGQVDGCTF. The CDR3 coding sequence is TGCGCCAGCAGCCGAGGGGGACAGGTCGATGGCTGCACCTTC.

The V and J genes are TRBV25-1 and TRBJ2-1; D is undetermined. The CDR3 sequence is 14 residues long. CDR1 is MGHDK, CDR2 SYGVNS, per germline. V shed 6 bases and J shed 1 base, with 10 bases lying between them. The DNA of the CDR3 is TGTGCCAGCAGGTCCCCTTTTTCCTACAATGAGCAGTTCTTC. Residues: CASRSPFSYNEQFF.

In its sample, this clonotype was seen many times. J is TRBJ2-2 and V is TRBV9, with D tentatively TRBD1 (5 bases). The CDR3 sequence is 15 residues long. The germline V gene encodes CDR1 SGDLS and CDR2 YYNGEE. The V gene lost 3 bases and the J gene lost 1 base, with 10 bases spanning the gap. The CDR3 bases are TGTGCCAGCAGCGCCGACACAGGGAACACCGGGGAGCTGTTTTTT. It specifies CASSADTGNTGELFF. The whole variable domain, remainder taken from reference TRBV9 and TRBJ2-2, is DSGVTQTPKHLITATGQRVTLRCSPRSGDLSVYWYQQSLDQGLQFLIQYYNGEERAKGNILERFSAQQFPDLHSELNLSSLELGDSALYFCASSADTGNTGELFFGEGSRLTVL.

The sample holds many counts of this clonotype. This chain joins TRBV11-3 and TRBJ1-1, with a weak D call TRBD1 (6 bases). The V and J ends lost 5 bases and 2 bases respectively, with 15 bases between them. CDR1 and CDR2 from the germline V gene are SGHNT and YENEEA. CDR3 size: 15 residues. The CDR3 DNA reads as TGTGCCAGCAGCACCCGACAGGCTCTAAACACTGAAGCTTTCTTT. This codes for CASSTRQALNTEAFF.

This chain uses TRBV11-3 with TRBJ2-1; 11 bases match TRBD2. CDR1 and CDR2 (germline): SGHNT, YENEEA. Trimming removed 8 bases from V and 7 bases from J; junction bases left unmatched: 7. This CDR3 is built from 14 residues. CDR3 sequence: CASSSGTSGNEQFF. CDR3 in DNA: TGTGCCAGCTCCTCCGGGACTAGCGGTAATGAGCAGTTCTTC.

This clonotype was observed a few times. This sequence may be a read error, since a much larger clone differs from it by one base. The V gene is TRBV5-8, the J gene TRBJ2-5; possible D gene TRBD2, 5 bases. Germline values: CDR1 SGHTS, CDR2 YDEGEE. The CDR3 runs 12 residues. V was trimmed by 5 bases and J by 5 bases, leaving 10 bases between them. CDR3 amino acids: CASRRVGETQYF. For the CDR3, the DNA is TGTGCCAGCAGGAGGGTAGGGGAGACCCAGTACTTC.

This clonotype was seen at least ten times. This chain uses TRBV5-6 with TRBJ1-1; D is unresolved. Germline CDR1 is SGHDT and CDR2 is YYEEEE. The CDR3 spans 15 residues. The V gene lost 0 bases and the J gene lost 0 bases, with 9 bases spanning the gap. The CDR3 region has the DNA TGTGCCAGCAGCTTGGACCCGGGGATGAACACTGAAGCTTTCTTT. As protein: CASSLDPGMNTEAFF.

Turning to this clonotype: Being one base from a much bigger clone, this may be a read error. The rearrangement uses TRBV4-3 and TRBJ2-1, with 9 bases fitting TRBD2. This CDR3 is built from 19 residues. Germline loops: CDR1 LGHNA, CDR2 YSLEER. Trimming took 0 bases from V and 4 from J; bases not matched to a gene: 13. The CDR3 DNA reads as TGCGCCAGCAGCCAAGATCGTATCAACGGACTAGCGAATTACAATGAGCAGTTCTTC. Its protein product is CASSQDRINGLANYNEQFF.

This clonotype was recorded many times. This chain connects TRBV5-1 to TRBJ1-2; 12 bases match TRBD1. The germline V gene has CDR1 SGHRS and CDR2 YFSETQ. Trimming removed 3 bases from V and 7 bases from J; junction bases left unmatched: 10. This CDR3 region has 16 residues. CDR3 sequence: CASSYPPGQGAAGYTF. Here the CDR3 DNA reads TGCGCCAGCAGCTACCCTCCGGGACAGGGGGCTGCTGGCTACACCTTC.

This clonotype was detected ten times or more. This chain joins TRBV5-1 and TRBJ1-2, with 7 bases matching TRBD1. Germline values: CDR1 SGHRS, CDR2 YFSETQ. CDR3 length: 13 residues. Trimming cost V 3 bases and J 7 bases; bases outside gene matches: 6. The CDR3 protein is CASSWTQGGGYTF. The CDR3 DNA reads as TGCGCCAGCAGCTGGACCCAGGGGGGTGGCTACACCTTC.